This entry features one TCR beta chain sequence. The target antigen is unknown. This entry belongs to a study of Ad26.COV2.S vaccination and SARS-CoV-2 variants. Sequenced by immunoSEQ multiplex PCR; TCRdb stores in-frame clones only, minus some. Of about 6,800 clones listed, less than 90% are singletons. Germline V gene lookup returns CDR1 SGHRS and CDR2 YFSETQ. The CDR3 totals 15 residues. The ends were cut back, 1 base at V and 0 bases at J, with 5 bases in the middle. Notes on the study in general: Overall T cell responses may have been underestimated by the analyses of TCR breadth and depth. The breadth of spike-specific CD8+ and CD4+ T cell responses after vaccination was reportedly substantial. Spike-specific TCR breadth was greater in vaccine than placebo recipients.

This TCR was recovered from a human donor who had recovered from COVID-19. The input for sequencing was peripheral blood, taken after recovery from COVID-19. This rearrangement joins TRBV5-1 to TRBJ2-6; D is unclear. CDR3 DNA: TGCGCCAGCAGCTTGATAGGCTCTGGGGCCAACGTCCTGACTTTC. Amino acid sequence: CASSLIGSGANVLTF. Drawing the rest from reference TRBV5-1 and TRBJ2-6, the complete variable domain is KAGVTQTPRYLIKTRGQQVTLSCSPISGHRSVSWYQQTPGQGLQFLFEYFSETQRNKGNFPGRFSGRQFSNSRSEMNVSTLELGDSALYLCASSLIGSGANVLTFGAGSRLTVL.